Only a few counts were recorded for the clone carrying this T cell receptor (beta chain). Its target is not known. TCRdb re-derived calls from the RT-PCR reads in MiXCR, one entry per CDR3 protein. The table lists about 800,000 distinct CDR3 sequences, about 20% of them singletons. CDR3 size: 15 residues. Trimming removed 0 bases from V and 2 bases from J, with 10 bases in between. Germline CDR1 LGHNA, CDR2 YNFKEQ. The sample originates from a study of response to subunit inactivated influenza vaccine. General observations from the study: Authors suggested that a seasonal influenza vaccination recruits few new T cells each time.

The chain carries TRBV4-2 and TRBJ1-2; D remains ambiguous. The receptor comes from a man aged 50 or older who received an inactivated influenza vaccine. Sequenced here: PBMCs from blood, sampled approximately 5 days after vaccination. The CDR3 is CASSQDWEMNYGYTF. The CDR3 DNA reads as TGTGCCAGCAGCCAAGATTGGGAAATGAACTATGGCTACACCTTC.